Listed below are T cell receptor beta chains from one sample, sequenced in a study of beta chain features in type 1 diabetes. Profiled with immunoSEQ multiplex PCR; TCRdb holds only in-frame clones, not every one. This table has about 280,000 clones, approximately 15% appearing once. Material: naive CD4+ T cells from blood. These receptor sequences come from a young man with type 1 diabetes. The CDR3 runs from the conserved cysteine through the conserved F or W. D genes are given only for firm matches. Some rows mark clone size as missing; the rest say once, few, many or name a class of expanded clone.

clone_size,j_call,v_call,d_call,cdr3_nt,cdr3_aa
few,TRBJ1-6,TRBV7-2,NA,TGTGCCAGCAGCCGCCGGGGTCCAGAGGCTTCACCCCTCCACTTT,CASSRRGPEASPLHF
once,TRBJ2-1,TRBV4-2,TRBD2,TGTGCCAGCAGCCAAGGGGCTAGCGGGGGGCGATCCAATGAGCAGTTCTTC,CASSQGASGGRSNEQFF
few,TRBJ2-3,TRBV23-1,TRBD2,TGCGCCAGCAGTCGCCAGCAGTCAGGACTAGCGCCTAGCACAGATACGCAGTATTTT,CASSRQQSGLAPSTDTQYF
NA,TRBJ1-5,TRBV28,NA,TGTGCCAGCAGTCCCCCGGCGGGTAGCAATCAGCCCCAGCATTTT,CASSPPAGSNQPQHF
few,TRBJ1-2,TRBV5-1,NA,TGCGCCAGCAGCTTCTCAGGTTACGCTAACTATGGCTACACCTTC,CASSFSGYANYGYTF
NA,TRBJ1-2,TRBV7-9,TRBD1,TGTGCCAGCAGTCCTGTTTCGACAGGGGGGGAAAACTATGGCTACACCTTC,CASSPVSTGGENYGYTF
NA,TRBJ2-1,TRBV19,NA,TGTGCCAGTAGTATTATGTGGGGGGTAAATGAGCAGTTCTTC,CASSIMWGVNEQFF
NA,TRBJ2-1,TRBV19,NA,TGTGCCAGTAGTATATGGACAGAGAACAATGAGCAGTTCTTC,CASSIWTENNEQFF
NA,TRBJ2-4,TRBV7-2,NA,TGTGCCAGCAGTGCCGGGGGAGGTACCAAAAACATTCAGTACTTC,CASSAGGGTKNIQYF
NA,TRBJ2-5,TRBV28,NA,TGTGCCGTACAGGGATACCAAGAGACCCAGTACTTC,CAVQGYQETQYF
NA,TRBJ2-3,TRBV5-1,TRBD2,TGCGCCAGCAGCTCGCATAATCAGCGGGGGGGCACAGATACGCAGTATTTT,CASSSHNQRGGTDTQYF
few,TRBJ2-3,TRBV4-1,TRBD1,TGCGCCAGCAGCCAAGAAAGGACAGGGGGCACAGATACGCAGTATTTT,CASSQERTGGTDTQYF
few,TRBJ1-1,TRBV21-1,NA,TGTGCCAAACCGGGAACTGAAGCTTTCTTT,CAKPGTEAFF
few,TRBJ2-7,TRBV4-2,NA,TGTGCCAGCAGCGCCACTCTCTACGAGCAGTACTTC,CASSATLYEQYF
NA,TRBJ2-3,TRBV7-9,TRBD2,TGTGCCAGCAGCTTAGTGATCGGCGGGGGGGCCGCAGATACGCAGTATTTT,CASSLVIGGGAADTQYF
NA,TRBJ2-5,TRBV5-4,NA,TGTGCCAGCAGCTTGGTGGCACAAGAGACCCAGTACTTC,CASSLVAQETQYF
NA,TRBJ2-5,TRBV30,NA,TGTGCCTGGAGTTTACTGCTGCAAGAGACCCAGTACTTC,CAWSLLLQETQYF
NA,TRBJ1-5,TRBV7-2,NA,TGTGCCAGCTCGGGGGGTCGAAATCAGCCCCAGCATTTT,CASSGGRNQPQHF
NA,TRBJ2-7,TRBV30,TRBD1,TGTGCCTGGGGTTCCCCGGGACAGCCCCTCCTGGCACAAAACTACGAGCAGTACTTC,CAWGSPGQPLLAQNYEQYF
NA,TRBJ2-7,TRBV10-3,NA,TGTGCCATCAGTGAGTCGACAGGACCCTCCTACGAGCAGTACTTC,CAISESTGPSYEQYF
few,TRBJ2-1,TRBV5-1,NA,TGCGCCAGCATCGTGGGAGTCGGGACATCCTACAATGAGCAGTTCTTC,CASIVGVGTSYNEQFF
few,TRBJ2-2,TRBV5-6,TRBD2,TGTGCCAGCAGCTTCTTAGCGGGACCGAACACCGGGGAGCTGTTTTTT,CASSFLAGPNTGELFF
few,TRBJ2-2,TRBV30,TRBD1,TGTGCCTGGGGACAGGATTACGGGGAGCTGTTTTTT,CAWGQDYGELFF
NA,TRBJ2-5,TRBV19,NA,TGTGCCAGTAGTCTGATTTCCGGGACTCCCAGTGAGACCCAGTACTTC,CASSLISGTPSETQYF
few,TRBJ1-4,TRBV7-9,TRBD1,TGTGCCAGCAGCTCCCACTTCCGGGACAGGGCCGAAAAACTGTTTTTT,CASSSHFRDRAEKLFF
NA,TRBJ2-5,TRBV5-6,NA,TGTGCCAGCACTATGCGCCCCGCGTCAGAGACCCAGTACTTC,CASTMRPASETQYF
few,TRBJ2-7,TRBV28,NA,TGTGCCAGCAGGGGCACAGGGAACGAGCAGTACTTC,CASRGTGNEQYF
NA,TRBJ2-5,TRBV28,TRBD2,TGTGCCAGCAGTTTAGGGACGGGGGGGAGAGAGACCCAGTACTTC,CASSLGTGGRETQYF
NA,TRBJ1-1,TRBV13,NA,TGTGCCAGCAGAACCGAGTACCCAATGAACACTGAAGCTTTCTTT,CASRTEYPMNTEAFF
NA,TRBJ2-5,TRBV7-9,NA,TGTGCCAGCAGCATTCTACTTTCCTTCTACTTC,CASSILLSFYF
NA,TRBJ2-1,TRBV6-6,TRBD2,TGTGCCAGCAGTTTACTAGCGGGATTCAATGAGCAGTTCTTC,CASSLLAGFNEQFF
few,TRBJ2-7,TRBV5-4,NA,TGTGCCAGCAGCTCGATTCCCCGGGGGAAGAACTACGAGCAGTACTTC,CASSSIPRGKNYEQYF
NA,TRBJ2-3,TRBV5-4,TRBD1,TGTGCCAGCAGCATGACTGGGACAGGAACGCAGTATTTT,CASSMTGTGTQYF
few,TRBJ1-1,TRBV29-1,TRBD1,TGCAGCGCCGGACAGGGGACGAACACTGAAGCGTTCTTT,CSAGQGTNTEAFF
NA,TRBJ1-3,TRBV9,NA,TGTGCCAGCAGCCCCTCCGGTGGTTTTGGAAACACCATATATTTT,CASSPSGGFGNTIYF
NA,TRBJ2-3,TRBV13,NA,TGTGCCAGCAGTCCTATGGAGGGAGATACGCAGTATTTT,CASSPMEGDTQYF
NA,TRBJ2-2,TRBV4-3,NA,TGCGCCAGCAGCCGGGGGGAAACCACCGGGGAGCTGTTTTTT,CASSRGETTGELFF
few,TRBJ2-3,TRBV4-1,NA,TGCGCCAGCAGCCAAGGTCGAGGACAGACCAAGACGCAGTATTTT,CASSQGRGQTKTQYF
NA,TRBJ2-1,TRBV5-4,NA,TGTGCCAGCAGCTCACGTGGGGGCCACTCCTACAATGAGCAGTTCTTC,CASSSRGGHSYNEQFF
few,TRBJ1-2,TRBV6-5,NA,TGTGCCAGCAAAGAAACGGGATACTATGGCTACACCTTC,CASKETGYYGYTF